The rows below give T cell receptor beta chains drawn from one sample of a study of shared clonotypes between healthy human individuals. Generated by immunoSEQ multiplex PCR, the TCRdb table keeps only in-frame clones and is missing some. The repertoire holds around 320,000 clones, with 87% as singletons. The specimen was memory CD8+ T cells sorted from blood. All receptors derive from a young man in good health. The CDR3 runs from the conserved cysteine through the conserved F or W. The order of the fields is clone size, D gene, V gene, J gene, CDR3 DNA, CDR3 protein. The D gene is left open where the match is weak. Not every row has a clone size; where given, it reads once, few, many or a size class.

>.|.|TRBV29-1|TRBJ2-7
TGCAGCGTTGAAGCCGGCAGCGGCCTCACCTACGAGCAGTACTTC
CSVEAGSGLTYEQYF
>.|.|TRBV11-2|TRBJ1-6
TGTGCCAGCAGCTTCATGGTAGCGGCTAATTCACCCCTCCACTTT
CASSFMVAANSPLHF
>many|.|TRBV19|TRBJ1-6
TGTGCCAGTAGTATAGAAGGCGGAGATAATTCACCCCTCCACTTT
CASSIEGGDNSPLHF
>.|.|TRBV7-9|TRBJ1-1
TGTGCCAGCATCCAGATGAACACTGAAGCTTTCTTT
CASIQMNTEAFF
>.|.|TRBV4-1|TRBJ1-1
TGCGCCAGCAGCCAAGATAGGCCAGGCGGACCTGCTTTCTTT
CASSQDRPGGPAFF
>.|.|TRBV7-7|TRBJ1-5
TGTGCTAGCAGCTTCCAGGTTAAGCATTTT
CASSFQVKHF
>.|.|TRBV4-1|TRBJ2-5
TGCGCCAGCAGCCTGTTACCGGGATACCAAGAGACCCAGTACTTC
CASSLLPGYQETQYF
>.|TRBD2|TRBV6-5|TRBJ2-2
TGTGCCAGCAGTTACGGTCTAGCGGGAGCCGGGGAGCTGTTTTTT
CASSYGLAGAGELFF
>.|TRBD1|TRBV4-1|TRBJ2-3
TGCGCCAGCAGCCAAGAGGGACAGGGGGCGGACACAGATACGCAGTATTTT
CASSQEGQGADTDTQYF
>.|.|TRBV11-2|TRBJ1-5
TGTGCCAGCAGCGGAGCCGGAGATCAGCCCCAGCATTTT
CASSGAGDQPQHF
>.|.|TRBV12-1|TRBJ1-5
TGTGCCTCCCTACGCGCAGGGGGGGCGAATCAGCCCCAGCATTTT
CASLRAGGANQPQHF
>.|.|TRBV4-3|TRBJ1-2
TGCGCCAGCAGCCCTGATAAGGTTGCCCTGTACTATGGCTACACCTTC
CASSPDKVALYYGYTF
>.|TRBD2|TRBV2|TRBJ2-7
TGTGCCAGCAGTGGGAGGGACTACACCCTTTACGAGCAGTACTTC
CASSGRDYTLYEQYF
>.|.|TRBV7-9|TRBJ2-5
TGTGCCAGCAGCGAGAGGACAGAGTACCAAGAGACCCAGTACTTC
CASSERTEYQETQYF
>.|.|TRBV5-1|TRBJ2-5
TGCGCCAGCAGCTTGATTCCGGCCGGGGCGATAAGAGAGACCCAGTACTTC
CASSLIPAGAIRETQYF
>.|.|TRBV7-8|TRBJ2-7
TGTGCCAGCAGCTGGCTGGGTGGGTCCTACGAGCAGTACTTC
CASSWLGGSYEQYF
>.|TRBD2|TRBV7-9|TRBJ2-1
TGTGCCAGCAGCCACGCTAGCGGGAGCCTATATGAGCAGTTCTTC
CASSHASGSLYEQFF
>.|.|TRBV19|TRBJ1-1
TGTGCCAGTAGTCCAGAGAACACTGAAGCTTTCTTT
CASSPENTEAFF
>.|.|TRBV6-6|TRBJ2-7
TGTGCCAGCAGTTACATGGGGCTACAAGACTACGAGCAGTACTTC
CASSYMGLQDYEQYF
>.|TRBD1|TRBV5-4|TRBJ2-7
TGTGCCAGCAGCACGCCGGGACAGGGCTACGAGCAGTACTTC
CASSTPGQGYEQYF
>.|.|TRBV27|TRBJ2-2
TGTGCCAGCAGTTTAGGAGGGACCGGGGAGCTGTTTTTT
CASSLGGTGELFF
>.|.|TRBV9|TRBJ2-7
TGTGCCAGCAGCCTTACCCCCTTTTACGAGCAGTACTTC
CASSLTPFYEQYF
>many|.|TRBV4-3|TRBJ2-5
TGCGCCAGCAGCCAAGGACTCTCCGGGACGGCCTTAGGGACCCAGTACTTC
CASSQGLSGTALGTQYF
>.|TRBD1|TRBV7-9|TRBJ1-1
TGTGCCAGCAGCTTAGCCCAGGGGGCCACTGAAGCTTTCTTT
CASSLAQGATEAFF
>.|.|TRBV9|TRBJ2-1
TGTGCCAGCGGTTACAGGCCGGCCTACAATGAGCAGTTCTTC
CASGYRPAYNEQFF
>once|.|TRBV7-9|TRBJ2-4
TGTGCCAGCAGCTTGGGGCAGGGCGACATTCAGTACTTC
CASSLGQGDIQYF
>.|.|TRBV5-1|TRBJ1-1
TGCGCCAGCAGAATGAACACTGAAGCTTTCTTT
CASRMNTEAFF
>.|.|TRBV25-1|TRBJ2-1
TGTGCCAGCAGTGAATATACGGGAGTCAATGAGCAGTTCTTC
CASSEYTGVNEQFF
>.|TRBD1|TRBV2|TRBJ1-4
TGTGCCAGCCTCCTCCAGACAGGGCCCTATGAAAAACTGTTTTTT
CASLLQTGPYEKLFF
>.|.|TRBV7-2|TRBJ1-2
TGTGCCAGCAGCTTATTCGGCAGGGATCACGGCTACACCTTC
CASSLFGRDHGYTF
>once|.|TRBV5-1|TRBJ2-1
TGCGCCAGCAGCCTCCCACGCCACTGGGGAGTTGGTGAGCAGTTCTTC
CASSLPRHWGVGEQFF
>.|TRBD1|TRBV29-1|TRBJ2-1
TGCAGCGTTGAAAATGCGGAGACAGGGGGTAGCAATGAGCAGTTCTTC
CSVENAETGGSNEQFF
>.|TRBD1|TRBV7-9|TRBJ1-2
TGTGCCAGCAGCCGACAGGGTGGGGACTACACCTTC
CASSRQGGDYTF
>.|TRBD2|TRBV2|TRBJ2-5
TGTGCCAGCAGGGCCGGGACTAGCGGGCAAGAGACCCAGTACTTC
CASRAGTSGQETQYF
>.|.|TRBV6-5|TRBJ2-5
TGTGCCAGCAGATCAATCACAGGGTTGGAGACCCAGTACTTC
CASRSITGLETQYF
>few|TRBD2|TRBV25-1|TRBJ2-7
TGTGCCAGCGGGTACGGCGGGGGGCATTGCTTC
CASGYGGGHCF
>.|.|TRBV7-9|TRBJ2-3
TGTGCCAGCAGCTCCCCTTTCCGACGGGCGCAGTATTTT
CASSSPFRRAQYF
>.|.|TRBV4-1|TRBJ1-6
TGCGCCAGCAGCCAAGATACGGCCTCACCCCTCCACTTT
CASSQDTASPLHF
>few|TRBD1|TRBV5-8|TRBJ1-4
TGTGCCAGCAGCCCCGGGACAGTTAATGAAAAACTGTTTTTT
CASSPGTVNEKLFF
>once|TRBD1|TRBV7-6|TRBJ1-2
TGTGCCAGCAGCTTAGGGACAGGGATATTTGGCTACACCTTC
CASSLGTGIFGYTF
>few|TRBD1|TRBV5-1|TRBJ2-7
TGCGCCAGCAGCTTGCGGGGACAGGGGACCTACGAGCAGTACTTC
CASSLRGQGTYEQYF
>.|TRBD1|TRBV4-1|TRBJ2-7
TGCGCCAGCAGCCAAGCGATGATAACAGGGGGCAGCGACGAGCAGTACTTC
CASSQAMITGGSDEQYF
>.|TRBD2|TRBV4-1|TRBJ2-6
TGCGCCAGCAGCCAAGATTACAGGTCTAGCGGGAGCTTCTCATATGGGGCCAACGTCCTGACTTTC
CASSQDYRSSGSFSYGANVLTF
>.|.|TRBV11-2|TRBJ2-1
TGTGCCAGCAGCTTATGGCAGGGACACTACAATGAGCAGTTCTTC
CASSLWQGHYNEQFF
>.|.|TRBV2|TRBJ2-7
TGTGCCAGCGGCCGGGACGGGGATTACGAGCAGTACTTC
CASGRDGDYEQYF
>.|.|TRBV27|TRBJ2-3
TGTGCCAGCAGTTTATCGGCTGGCACCACAGATACGCAGTATTTT
CASSLSAGTTDTQYF
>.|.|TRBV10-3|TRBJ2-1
TGTGCCATCAGTGAAAGTGGCAATGAGCAGTTCTTC
CAISESGNEQFF
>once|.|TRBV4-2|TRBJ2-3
TGTGCCAGCAGCCAAGTGGCTGAGATCACAGATACGCAGTATTTT
CASSQVAEITDTQYF
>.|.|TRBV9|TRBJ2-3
TGTGCCAGCAGCCCTTCGGGTGGGTGGGATACGCAGTATTTT
CASSPSGGWDTQYF
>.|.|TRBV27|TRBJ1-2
TGTGCCAGCAGTCCAGGGGATCTTGGTGGCTACACCTTC
CASSPGDLGGYTF
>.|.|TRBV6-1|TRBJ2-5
TGTGCCAGCAGTGATTCCTGGGGGGCCCAAGAGACCCAGTACTTC
CASSDSWGAQETQYF
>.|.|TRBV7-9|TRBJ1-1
TGTGCCAGCAGTCCGACAGAGAACACTGAAGCTTTCTTT
CASSPTENTEAFF
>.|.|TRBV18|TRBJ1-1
TGTGCCAGCTCACAAGAGACAGGGAACACTGAAGCTTTCTTT
CASSQETGNTEAFF
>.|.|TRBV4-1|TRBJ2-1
TGCGCCAGCAGCCCTAACGGCGGGGTCATCTCCAATGAGCAGTTCTTC
CASSPNGGVISNEQFF
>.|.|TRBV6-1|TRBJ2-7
TGTGCCAGCAGCCAAGTCGGTAAGAGCTCCTACGAGCAGTACTTC
CASSQVGKSSYEQYF
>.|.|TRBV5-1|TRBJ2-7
TGCGCCAGCAGCTTCGATAGCCTGGCCTACGAGCAGTACTTC
CASSFDSLAYEQYF
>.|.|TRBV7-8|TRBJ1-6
TGTGCCAGCAGCTTATGGGACGGCGATAATTCACCCCTCCACTTT
CASSLWDGDNSPLHF
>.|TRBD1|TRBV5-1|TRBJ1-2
TGCGCCAGCAGCTTGGGACAGGGAGCTAACTATGGCTACACCTTC
CASSLGQGANYGYTF
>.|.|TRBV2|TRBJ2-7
TGTGCCAGCAGTGAAAATGGGGGCTCCTACGAGCAGTACTTC
CASSENGGSYEQYF
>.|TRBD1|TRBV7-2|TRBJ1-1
TGTGCCAGCAGCCCGGGACAGGGGATGAACACTGAAGCTTTCTTT
CASSPGQGMNTEAFF